This TCR beta chain was observed in a study of control samples from healthy donors and cancer patients. Some clones are missing from TCRdb's copy, which holds only in-frame ones; the method was immunoSEQ multiplex PCR. The table shows approximately 82,000 clones, with roughly 94% occurring only once. Germline V lookup: CDR1 MRHNA, CDR2 SNTAGT. V was pared by 2 bases and J by 1 base, with 1 base of the junction left unmatched. The length of the CDR3 is 15 residues. The chain uses TRBV6-4 and TRBJ2-2; 7 nucleotides agree with TRBD2. Material for sequencing was blood. The TCR sequence derives from a woman between 18 and 29 years old in good health. The CDR3, as DNA: TGTGCCAGCAGTGACGTAGCGGGGAACACCGGGGAGCTGTTTTTT. Protein product: CASSDVAGNTGELFF.